The 32 T cell receptor beta chains in this list originate from one sample, sequenced in a study of shared clonotypes between healthy human individuals (dated by TCRdb to the early 2020s). The library relied on the immunoSEQ multiplex PCR assay. In its TCRdb copy, this immuneACCESS table keeps in-frame sequences only and misses some clones. Where compared with another copy, unresolved V genes explain less than half of these, and the others have no known cause. For this sample there are 650,000 to 750,000 clones; around 72% appear just once. The top ten constitute approximately 1.8% of the sample. Sequences were obtained from memory CD4+ T cells sorted from blood. According to the study, the label for this sample's cell subset or site signals: CD45RA-negative fraction. All receptors come from a woman aged 30 to 39 in good health.

The chain uses TRBV5-6 and TRBJ2-7, with a weak D call TRBD2 (5 bases). This CDR3 spans 15 amino acids. V dropped 4 bases and J dropped 1 base, with 15 bases sitting between them. Germline CDR1 and CDR2: SGHDT and YYEEEE. CDR3 region: CASSPSTRGSYEQYF. For the CDR3, the DNA is TGTGCCAGCAGCCCCTCTACCCGGGGATCCTACGAGCAGTACTTC.

This clone has only one observation. The chain employs TRBV5-1 and TRBJ2-1; 11 nucleotides line up with TRBD2. V lost 7 bases, J lost 9 bases, and 9 bases stayed unmatched. Germline V lookup: CDR1 SGHRS, CDR2 YFSETQ. CDR3 length: 14 amino acids. CDR3 bases: TGCGCCAGCTCTACTAGCGGGAGAGATAGTGAGCAGTTCTTC. It is translated as CASSTSGRDSEQFF.

This clone was observed many times. Other DNA sequences in this specimen translate into the identical CDR3. V is TRBV9 and J is TRBJ2-1, with 12 bases that match TRBD2. This CDR3 region has 17 residues. V shed 0 bases, J shed 3 bases, and the junction held 4 bases outside the gene matches. The germline gives CDR1 SGDLS, CDR2 YYNGEE. The CDR3 here is CASSVEGLAGNYNEQFF. CDR3 coding DNA: TGTGCCAGCAGCGTAGAAGGACTAGCGGGGAACTACAATGAGCAGTTCTTC.

Here the CDR3 DNA reads TGTGCCAGCAGGAGAAGGCAACTAGCTAGCCAAGAGACCCAGTACTTC. Residues: CASRRRQLASQETQYF. The chain recombines TRBV28 with TRBJ2-5, with D possibly TRBD2 on 6 matching bases. The CDR3 runs 16 residues. Per the germline V gene, CDR1 is MDHEN and CDR2 is SYDVKM. V was trimmed by 6 bases and J by 1 base, leaving 18 bases between them.

V usage is TRBV19 and J usage is TRBJ1-1; 7 bases are a match to TRBD1. The CDR3 runs 17 residues. Per the germline V gene, CDR1 is LNHDA and CDR2 is SQIVND (reference sequence). V shed 4 bases, J shed 4 bases, and the junction held 15 bases outside the gene matches. For the CDR3, the DNA is TGTGCCAGTAGTACCACCGCAGGGGGGCAAGGAGGCACTGAAGCTTTCTTT. It specifies CASSTTAGGQGGTEAFF.

On this clone itself: The same CDR3 arises from other DNA sequences in this sample as well. The rearrangement uses TRBV5-1 and TRBJ2-1; 8 bases fit TRBD2. Germline CDR1 is SGHRS and CDR2 is YFSETQ. J gave up 4 bases and V 1 base, and 4 bases lay outside the gene matches. The CDR3 is 15 residues long. The CDR3 nucleotides read TGCGCCAGCAGCTTGTCCTCTAGCGGGTACAATGAGCAGTTCTTC. This sequence encodes CASSLSSSGYNEQFF.

The chain carries TRBV11-2 and TRBJ2-7; D is undetermined. Trimming stripped 1 base from V and 4 bases from J, with 14 bases between. The CDR3 has 15 amino acids. Germline lookup yields CDR1 SGHAT and CDR2 FQNNGV. The CDR3 DNA sequence: TGTGCCAGCAGCTTAGGGCTTGGGGTTTCTTACGAGCAGTACTTC. Protein: CASSLGLGVSYEQYF.

The chain links TRBV5-1 to TRBJ2-7; possible D gene TRBD2, 6 bases. The CDR3 contains 13 residues. The germline V and J ends were trimmed by 6 bases and 6 bases, with 16 bases remaining between them. Looked up from germline, CDR1 is SGHRS and CDR2 is YFSETQ. The CDR3 nucleotides read TGCGCCAGCACCCTACTAGAGGAGGGCGAGCAGTACTTC. The encoded protein is CASTLLEEGEQYF. Full variable domain (missing parts from reference TRBV5-1 and TRBJ2-7): KAGVTQTPRYLIKTRGQQVTLSCSPISGHRSVSWYQQTPGQGLQFLFEYFSETQRNKGNFPGRFSGRQFSNSRSEMNVSTLELGDSALYLCASTLLEEGEQYFGPGTRLTVT.

The J gene is TRBJ1-1, the V gene TRBV7-6; possibly TRBD1 for D (6 bases). The V gene lost 5 bases and the J gene lost 5 bases, with 18 bases spanning the gap. The CDR3 has 15 residues. Germline CDR1 reads SGHVS; CDR2 reads FNYEAQ. The CDR3, as DNA: TGTGCCAGCAGCCACAGGGACGGCGGGAAGACTGAAGCTTTCTTT. As protein: CASSHRDGGKTEAFF.

The rearrangement uses TRBV18 and TRBJ1-1; D call uncertain. Trimming took 6 bases from V and 0 from J, leaving 11 bases between them. The V gene's germline CDR1 is KGHSH and CDR2 LQKENI. The CDR3 is 14 amino acids. CDR3 protein: CASSRAGLNTEAFF. The CDR3 coding sequence is TGTGCCAGCTCCCGAGCGGGGTTGAACACTGAAGCTTTCTTT.

The chain combines TRBV11-3 with TRBJ1-2; D is unresolved. CDR3 length: 14 amino acids. Germline V CDR1 and CDR2: SGHNT, YENEEA. The V gene lost 1 base and the J gene lost 4 bases, with 10 bases spanning the gap. CDR3 protein: CASSLGRESYGYTF. DNA for the CDR3: TGTGCCAGCAGCTTAGGACGGGAGTCCTATGGCTACACCTTC.

V gene TRBV25-1 combines with J gene TRBJ2-7; 9 nucleotides agree with TRBD1. Germline V gene data show CDR1 as MGHDK and CDR2 as SYGVNS. The CDR3 extends over 15 amino acids. The V and J ends lost 7 bases and 5 bases, in that order; junction bases with no gene match: 12. CDR3: CASTSTGGAEHEQYF. The CDR3 DNA reads TGTGCCAGCACCTCCACAGGGGGCGCAGAACACGAGCAGTACTTC.

The chain is built from TRBV28 and TRBJ2-5, with 8 nucleotides matching TRBD1. J was trimmed by 5 bases and V by 6 bases; bases with no gene match: 5. There are 13 residues in the CDR3. From germline, CDR1 is MDHEN and CDR2 SYDVKM. This CDR3 reads CASSRWDRETQYF. The CDR3, as DNA: TGTGCCAGCAGCCGCTGGGACAGGGAGACCCAGTACTTC.

On this clone: This CDR3 is also generated by other DNA sequences in the sample. The rearrangement joins TRBV6-1 to TRBJ2-2; D is uncertain. Germline CDR1 MNHNS, CDR2 SASEGT. This CDR3 is built from 14 residues. V dropped 0 bases and J dropped 8 bases, with 10 bases sitting between them. The CDR3: CASSEALASGELFF. As DNA, the CDR3 is TGTGCCAGCAGTGAAGCCTTGGCATCAGGGGAGCTGTTTTTT.

This clone appeared a few times. Other nucleotide sequences in the sample specify the same CDR3. The chain combines TRBV7-2 with TRBJ1-1, with D possibly being TRBD1 (5 bases). The V end lost 2 bases, the J end lost 5 bases, and 9 bases lay between the germline ends. In germline, CDR1 is SGHTA, CDR2 FQGNSA. CDR3 length equals 13 residues. This CDR3 is CASSLQGDTEAFF. CDR3 bases: TGTGCCAGCAGCTTACAGGGAGATACTGAAGCTTTCTTT. Filled out from reference TRBV7-2 and TRBJ1-1, the complete variable domain reads GAGVSQSPSNKVTEKGKDVELRCDPISGHTALYWYRQSLGQGLEFLIYFQGNSAPDKSGLPSDRFSAERTGGSVSTLTIQRTQQEDSAVYLCASSLQGDTEAFFGQGTRLTVV.

This clone has just one count. The rearrangement uses TRBV7-3 and TRBJ1-5; D gene uncertain. With 0 bases removed from V and 7 bases from J, the gap between germline ends came to 22 bases. CDR1 and CDR2 from the germline V gene are SGHTA and FQGTGA. The CDR3 covers 18 residues. The CDR3 DNA sequence: TGTGCCAGCAGCTTAACCCCCCCGAGACTAGGCGGGCGACAGCCCCAGCATTTT. Translation gives CASSLTPPRLGGRQPQHF.

The rearrangement links TRBV18 to TRBJ2-7; D is uncertain. The CDR3 runs 14 residues. Germline assignment: CDR1 KGHSH and CDR2 LQKENI. Trimming cost V 3 bases and J 3 bases, with 12 bases left between them. CDR3 DNA: TGTGCCAGCTCACCTTCAAGTAACCACTACGAGCAGTACTTC. It encodes CASSPSSNHYEQYF. The variable domain in full, with the rest retrieved from reference TRBV18 and TRBJ2-7, is NAGVMQNPRHLVRRRGQEARLRCSPMKGHSHVYWYRQLPEEGLKFMVYLQKENIIDESGMPKERFSAEFPKEGPSILRIQQVVRGDSAAYFCASSPSSNHYEQYFGPGTRLTVT.

The V gene is TRBV13, the J gene TRBJ2-3; 7 nucleotides line up with TRBD1. CDR1 and CDR2 (germline): PRHDT, FYEKMQ (reference sequence). J gave up 3 bases and V 5 bases, and 8 bases lay outside the gene matches. The CDR3 extends over 15 amino acids. CDR3 sequence (DNA): TGTGCCAGCAGCCAAGGGGGCGTTAGAACAGATACGCAGTATTTT. This gives the protein CASSQGGVRTDTQYF.

V gene TRBV30 combines with J gene TRBJ2-1; 10 bases are shared with TRBD2. This CDR3 is built from 14 residues. Germline V gene lookup returns CDR1 GTSNPN and CDR2 SVGIG (reference sequence). The V and J ends lost 7 bases and 1 base, in that order; junction bases with no gene match: 4. CDR3 sequence reads: CALTSGSSYNEQFF. CDR3 DNA: TGTGCCTTGACTAGCGGGTCTTCCTACAATGAGCAGTTCTTC.

V is TRBV30 and J is TRBJ1-2; D is unresolved. The CDR3 has 14 amino acids. The V and J ends lost 2 bases and 4 bases respectively, with 14 bases between them. The germline CDR1 and CDR2 sequences are GTSNPN and SVGIG (reference sequence). CDR3 in DNA: TGTGCCTGGAGTACCCCCGATGGGCTCTATGGCTACACCTTC. Residues: CAWSTPDGLYGYTF.

In the case of this clone: Distinct nucleotide sequences in the sample also encode this CDR3. The chain links TRBV7-9 to TRBJ1-2; D unclear. Per the germline V gene, CDR1 is SEHNR and CDR2 is FQNEAQ (reference sequence). The CDR3 is 12 residues long. V gave up 3 bases and J gave up 3 bases, with 5 bases separating them. In nucleotides, the CDR3 is TGTGCCAGCAGCTTCACGGACTATGGCTACACCTTC. This gives the protein CASSFTDYGYTF.

The V call is TRBV30, the J call TRBJ1-1, with 7 positions matching TRBD1. Losses at the gene ends were 3 bases for V and 7 bases for J; bases not matched to a gene: 8. Germline CDR1 and CDR2: GTSNPN and SVGIG (reference sequence). The CDR3 is 13 amino acids. Here the CDR3 reads CAWRKTGAGEAFF. The CDR3 DNA reads as TGTGCCTGGAGAAAAACAGGGGCTGGTGAAGCTTTCTTT.

The V call is TRBV27, the J call TRBJ2-2; 7 nucleotides line up with TRBD2. CDR1 MNHEY and CDR2 SMNVEV come from the germline V gene (reference sequence). The CDR3 is 18 amino acids. The V segment lost 3 bases and the J segment 6 bases; nucleotides outside the gene matches: 16. The CDR3 DNA reads TGTGCCAGCAGTTTGGAGGACCCTGGACTAGTTGGTGCCGGGGAGCTGTTTTTT. Translating gives CASSLEDPGLVGAGELFF.

The chain recombines TRBV5-4 with TRBJ2-7; 8 nucleotides agree with TRBD2. Germline V gene sequence: CDR1 SGHNT, CDR2 YYREEE (reference sequence). Trimming took 4 bases from V and 3 from J; bases not matched to a gene: 3. The CDR3 is 13 residues long. Here the CDR3 reads CASSAGTSYEQYF. CDR3 bases: TGTGCCAGCAGCGCCGGGACTAGCTACGAGCAGTACTTC.

V and J are TRBV19 and TRBJ2-2; 8 bases are a match to TRBD1. Looked up from germline, CDR1 is LNHDA and CDR2 is SQIVND (reference sequence). The CDR3 consists of 15 residues. J lost 0 bases, V lost 7 bases, and 4 bases had no gene match. The CDR3 protein is CASIRGQANTGELFF. The DNA of the CDR3 is TGTGCCAGTATCAGGGGACAGGCGAACACCGGGGAGCTGTTTTTT. Full variable domain (remainder filled in from reference TRBV19 and TRBJ2-2): DGGITQSPKYLFRKEGQNVTLSCEQNLNHDAMYWYRQDPGQGLRLIYYSQIVNDFQKGDIAEGYSVSREKKESFPLTVTSAQKNPTAFYLCASIRGQANTGELFFGEGSRLTVL.

CDR3 protein: CASSPEYSNQPQHF. CDR3 DNA sequence: TGTGCCAGCAGCCCCGAGTATAGCAATCAGCCCCAGCATTTT. The genes are TRBV6-4 and TRBJ1-5; unclear D gene. CDR3 length: 14 amino acids. CDR1 is MRHNA and CDR2 is SNTAGT in the germline V gene. Between the trimmed V and J ends, which lost 6 bases and 0 bases, there was a span of 9 bases.

CDR3 nucleotides: TGTGCCAGCAGAGCCGGGACGGGCCCTAACTATGGCTACACCTTC. Translated: CASRAGTGPNYGYTF. The chain is built from TRBV27 and TRBJ1-2; tentative D call: TRBD1 (5 bases). Germline V CDR1 and CDR2: MNHEY, SMNVEV (reference sequence). V lost 6 bases to trimming and J lost 0 bases, with 14 bases between them. This CDR3 spans 15 amino acids.

The V call is TRBV7-2, the J call TRBJ2-7; TRBD1 matches 7 bases. Unmatched junction bases numbered 6, after V lost 0 bases and J lost 4 bases. The V gene's germline CDR1 is SGHTA and CDR2 FQGNSA. The CDR3 runs to 15 residues. CDR3 loop: CASSLARQGPYEQYF. In DNA, the CDR3 is TGTGCCAGCAGCTTAGCGAGACAGGGACCTTACGAGCAGTACTTC. Filled out from reference TRBV7-2 and TRBJ2-7, the complete variable domain reads GAGVSQSPSNKVTEKGKDVELRCDPISGHTALYWYRQSLGQGLEFLIYFQGNSAPDKSGLPSDRFSAERTGGSVSTLTIQRTQQEDSAVYLCASSLARQGPYEQYFGPGTRLTVT.

This clone showed up many times. The gene calls are TRBV7-9 and TRBJ1-5; D possibly corresponds to TRBD1 (6 bases). The V gene's germline CDR1 is SEHNR and CDR2 FQNEAQ (reference sequence). This CDR3 is 14 amino acids long. With 6 bases removed from V and 5 bases from J, the gap between germline ends came to 14 bases. The DNA for the CDR3 is TGTGCCAGCAGTTCCGGGACACAGCATCAGCCCCAGCATTTT. It translates to CASSSGTQHQPQHF.

V gene TRBV7-9 combines with J gene TRBJ2-3; D gene ambiguous. Germline V gene lookup returns CDR1 SEHNR and CDR2 FQNEAQ (reference sequence). The CDR3 spans 15 residues. Deletions cut 2 bases from V and 3 bases from J, with 12 bases between. The CDR3 nucleotides read TGTGCCAGCAGCTTACATTTGACTCGGACAGATACGCAGTATTTT. It translates to CASSLHLTRTDTQYF.

In its sample, this clone was seen many times. The chain is built from TRBV5-6 and TRBJ1-1; no definite D call. Trimming shortened V by 5 bases and J by 7 bases, and 15 bases separated the two germline ends. Germline CDR1 is SGHDT and CDR2 is YYEEEE. The CDR3 length is 13 residues. This CDR3 reads CASSLLDRSEAFF. Written as DNA, the CDR3 is TGTGCCAGCAGTCTATTGGACCGAAGTGAAGCTTTCTTT.

This clone was counted a few times. In the same sample, other DNA sequences code for this CDR3. The chain combines TRBV19 with TRBJ2-7; TRBD2 agrees at 7 bases. J lost 3 bases, V lost 5 bases, and 4 bases had no gene match. The germline CDR1 and CDR2 sequences are LNHDA and SQIVND (reference sequence). This CDR3 spans 13 amino acids. CDR3 in DNA: TGTGCCAGTAGTGCCGGGGGGAGCTACGAGCAGTACTTC. Amino acids: CASSAGGSYEQYF.